These T cell receptor beta chains were read from a single sample in a study of T cell responses to AZD1222 COVID-19 vaccine. The table came from immunoSEQ multiplex PCR; TCRdb's copy has only in-frame clones and leaves some out. In the table there are tens of thousands of clones, approximately 80% of which are singletons. The sequencing here drew on peripheral blood, taken 28 days after the second AZD1222 dose. All receptors come from an adult who received the AZD1222 COVID-19 vaccine. CDR3s leave out the opening cysteine and the closing phenylalanine or tryptophan.

12	TRBV6-5	TRBJ1-4	ASSSRLGDEKLF
12	TRBV5-6	TRBJ1-2	ASSFGQDHYGYT
12	TRBV28	TRBJ1-2	ASSLSQGWRGYT
15	TRBV28	TRBJ2-1	ASSLFRSSGTHNEQF
10	TRBV5-5	TRBJ2-7	ASSLTRHEQY
13	TRBV5-4	TRBJ1-4	ASSLYGTGKEKLF
13	TRBV19	TRBJ2-1	ASSSQAGETNEQF
13	TRBV6-2/TRBV6-3	TRBJ2-7	ASSYSRDRPYEQY
12	TRBV6-5	TRBJ2-7	ATYRTGTTYEQY
9	TRBV6-5	TRBJ1-1	AIRENTEAF
12	TRBV3-1/TRBV3-2	TRBJ1-5	ASSQDTGDQPQH
10	TRBV27	TRBJ1-2	ASSFTSGGYT
13	TRBV28	TRBJ2-1	ASMVAGAVYNEQF
12	TRBV9	TRBJ1-6	ASSGDRGYSPLH
11	TRBV6-5	TRBJ1-4	ASRSSAAEKLF
18	TRBV5-1	TRBJ1-6	ASSLTAPFGQGKYNSPLH
13	TRBV6-1	TRBJ1-3	ASSEATVPGNTIY
14	TRBV28	TRBJ2-2	ASSPPRTMGPGELF
15	TRBV28	TRBJ2-7	ASSSQGGFKGPYEQY
13	TRBV7-3	TRBJ1-5	ASSLTGGDNQPQH
12	TRBV2	TRBJ1-2	ASSPEGEGYGYT
13	TRBV10-3	TRBJ1-6	AINAGTGVGSPLH
10	TRBV6-5	TRBJ1-6	ASSYGDSPLH
11	TRBV27	TRBJ1-5	ASSLRGGQSQH
18	TRBV2	TRBJ2-1	ASRAPGVRTSGGLYNEQF
13	TRBV24-1	TRBJ2-7	ATSETGTGLHEQY
10	TRBV2	TRBJ1-2	ASSEIRVGYT
11	TRBV10-2	TRBJ2-3	ASSEQGENTQY
11	TRBV7-6	TRBJ2-7	ASSFGPDYEQY
13	TRBV28	TRBJ1-6	ASSFGTSYNSPLH
11	TRBV2	TRBJ1-6	ASRGQGDSPLH
10	TRBV6-5	TRBJ2-5	ASSYSGKTQY
14	TRBV7-6	TRBJ2-2	ASSFLTGEGIGELF
10	TRBV19	TRBJ1-1	ASSMSNREAF
13	TRBV5-8	TRBJ2-3	ASSPRDSSTDTQY
12	TRBV5-4	TRBJ1-3	ASSRGGSGNTIY
13	TRBV3-1/TRBV3-2	TRBJ1-2	ASSQDRAIYVSYT
11	TRBV7-9	TRBJ1-3	AITGSSGNTIY
12	TRBV5-1	TRBJ1-1	ASSKQVTNTEAF
11	TRBV7-6	TRBJ2-3	ASSPSTADTQY
12	TRBV7-2	TRBJ2-7	ASRWEQGWGEQY
11	TRBV5-1	TRBJ2-3	ASSGTGADTQY
12	TRBV7-9	TRBJ1-2	ASSRDSTDYGYT
13	TRBV11-2	TRBJ1-4	ASSSRQEGNEKLF
11	TRBV7-9	TRBJ1-5	ASSLSASQPQH
12	TRBV7-8	TRBJ2-7	ASSLAGVSYEQY
13	TRBV2	TRBJ1-5	ASSEAGPVNQPQH
16	TRBV6-1	TRBJ1-1	ASSERGQALGENTEAF
15	TRBV5-1	TRBJ2-3	ASSFGGQISSTDTQY
13	TRBV2	TRBJ1-3	ASSPREGSGNTIY
15	TRBV5-8	TRBJ2-7	ASSPAGIALSSYEQY
12	TRBV28	TRBJ1-4	ASGRGGPNEKLF
15	TRBV19	TRBJ2-1	ASSQPGTSGSYNEQF
11	TRBV5-1	TRBJ1-4	ASSAGLGEKLF
12	TRBV11-3	TRBJ2-2	ASSPGTGEQELF
11	TRBV7-8	TRBJ2-2	ASSPVNTGELF
16	TRBV5-4	TRBJ1-6	ASSFGFAGGKYNSPLH
13	TRBV6-5	TRBJ1-1	ASRTRGGAGTEAF
12	TRBV2	TRBJ1-6	ASTGDSYNSPLH
11	TRBV7-2	TRBJ1-2	ASSHGQGRGYT